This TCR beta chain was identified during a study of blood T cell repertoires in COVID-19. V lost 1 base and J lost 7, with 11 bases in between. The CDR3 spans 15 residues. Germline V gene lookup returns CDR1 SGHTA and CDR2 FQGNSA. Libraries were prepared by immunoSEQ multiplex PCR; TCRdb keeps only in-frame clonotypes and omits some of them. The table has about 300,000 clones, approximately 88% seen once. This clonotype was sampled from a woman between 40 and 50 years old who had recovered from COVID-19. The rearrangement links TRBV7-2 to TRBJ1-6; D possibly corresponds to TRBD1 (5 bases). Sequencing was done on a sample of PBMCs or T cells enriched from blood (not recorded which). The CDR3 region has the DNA TGTGCCAGCAGCTTAGAGTCGGGGGGAAATTCACCCCTCCACTTT. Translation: CASSLESGGNSPLHF.